The next 25 T cell receptor beta chains were all read from a single sample in a study of T cell responses to AZD1222 COVID-19 vaccine. This table comes from immunoSEQ multiplex PCR, and its TCRdb copy is limited to in-frame clones, with some not included. The data contain approximately 120,000 clones, about 87% of them singletons. The starting material was peripheral blood, obtained 28 days after the second AZD1222 dose. The receptors come from an adult who received the AZD1222 COVID-19 vaccine.

V and J are TRBV7-8 and TRBJ1-2; 7 bases map to TRBD1. Germline V lookup: CDR1 SGHVS, CDR2 FQNEAQ. CDR3 size: 15 residues. V was pared by 5 bases and J by 0 bases, with 6 bases of the junction left unmatched. The CDR3 DNA reads as TGTGCCAGCAGCCTTTACAGGGGTTCTAACTATGGCTACACCTTC. This translates into CASSLYRGSNYGYTF.

The chain is built from TRBV15 and TRBJ2-7, with TRBD1 identical over 8 bases. V lost 1 base to trimming and J lost 2 bases; unmatched junction nucleotides: 4. Per germline, CDR1 LNHNV and CDR2 YYDKDF (reference sequence). The CDR3 has 15 residues. The CDR3: CATSRVGQGPYEQYF. The CDR3 bases are TGTGCCACCAGCAGAGTTGGACAGGGCCCCTACGAGCAGTACTTC.

The genes are TRBV18 and TRBJ2-2, with D perhaps TRBD1 (6 bases). Deletions cut 4 bases from V and 7 bases from J, with 7 bases between. This CDR3 has 12 amino acids. CDR1 and CDR2 (germline): KGHSH, LQKENI. CDR3 amino acids: CASSQDSGELFF. As DNA, the CDR3 is TGTGCCAGCTCACAGGACAGCGGGGAGCTGTTTTTT.

The chain couples TRBV12-3 or TRBV12-4 to TRBJ1-1; D might be TRBD1 (5 bases). The CDR3 is 11 amino acids. Trimming took off 3 bases at V and 10 bases at J, with 9 bases between the two ends. CDR3 sequence (DNA): TGTGCCAGCAGTTTTCTGGGGGGAGCTTTCTTT. Translation: CASSFLGGAFF.

About this clone itself: At the DNA level, this CDR3 is encoded by other sequences in the same sample as well. The chain uses TRBV27 and TRBJ2-7; D gene uncertain. CDR3 size: 11 residues. The V end was cut by 6 bases, the J end by 4 bases, with 7 bases between. Germline CDR1 is MNHEY and CDR2 is SMNVEV (reference sequence). The CDR3 here is CASSLGYEQYF. CDR3 DNA sequence: TGTGCCAGCAGCCTGGGTTACGAGCAGTACTTC.

The chain joins TRBV21-1 to TRBJ2-7; TRBD2 is the table's D call and was not checked against the DNA. TRBV21-1 is a documented pseudogene. This CDR3 has 19 amino acids. CDR3 protein: CASSPQGGAGRSPAYEQYF. DNA for the CDR3: TGTGCCAGCAGCCCTCAAGGTGGTGCGGGGAGGTCCCCTGCCTACGAGCAGTACTTC.

The rearrangement links TRBV14 to TRBJ2-7; D gene uncertain. V shed 0 bases and J shed 0 bases, with 3 bases lying between them. Germline V gene data show CDR1 as SGHDN and CDR2 as FVKESK. The CDR3 totals 13 residues. DNA of the CDR3: TGTGCCAGCAGCCAAGACACCTCCTACGAGCAGTACTTC. It codes for CASSQDTSYEQYF.

The chain employs TRBV2 and TRBJ1-5; the D gene is possibly TRBD1 (5 bases). Germline CDR1 SNHLY, CDR2 FYNNEI. Trimming took 9 bases from V and 3 from J, leaving 9 bases between them. The CDR3 extends over 12 amino acids. The CDR3 DNA follows: TGTGCCAGGGGGCCGGCCAATCAGCCCCAGCATTTT. Residues: CARGPANQPQHF.

The chain carries TRBV27 and TRBJ2-7, with 15 bases aligning to TRBD2. The CDR3 covers 16 residues. The V gene's germline CDR1 is MNHEY and CDR2 SMNVEV (reference sequence). The V segment lost 3 bases and the J segment 5 bases; nucleotides outside the gene matches: 5. CDR3 protein: CASSFGLAGGPNEQYF. CDR3 nucleotides: TGTGCCAGCAGTTTCGGACTAGCGGGAGGGCCGAACGAGCAGTACTTC.

This chain links TRBV30 with TRBJ2-2; 8 nucleotides line up with TRBD1. Germline V gene data show CDR1 as GTSNPN and CDR2 as SVGIG (reference sequence). CDR3 length: 14 amino acids. V was clipped by 8 bases and J by 2 bases; unmatched bases: 7. The CDR3 DNA reads TGTGCCCTCCGACAGGGGCTCAACACCGGGGAGCTGTTTTTT. The encoded protein is CALRQGLNTGELFF.

This chain links TRBV7-2 with TRBJ2-7; D may match TRBD1 or TRBD2 (5 bases each). This CDR3 is 15 amino acids long. V was cut by 5 bases and J by 3 bases, with 17 bases left in between. Germline loops: CDR1 SGHTA, CDR2 FQGNSA. The CDR3 is CASSMGPNALYEQYF. The DNA of the CDR3 is TGTGCCAGCAGCATGGGACCAAATGCCCTCTACGAGCAGTACTTC.

This chain connects TRBV12-3 or TRBV12-4 to TRBJ1-5; D unresolved. The CDR3 spans 13 residues. V lost 6 bases to trimming and J lost 0 bases, with 6 bases between them. The CDR3 bases are TGTGCCAGCAGAGACAATAGCAATCAGCCCCAGCATTTT. It yields the protein CASRDNSNQPQHF.

The V and J genes are TRBV10-3 and TRBJ2-7, with TRBD2 matching 10 bases. Trimming took 6 bases from V and 1 from J; bases not matched to a gene: 3. CDR1 is ENHRY, CDR2 SYGVKD, per germline. The CDR3 runs to 14 residues. The CDR3 protein is CAIRFSGGSYEQYF. The CDR3 DNA reads TGTGCCATCAGATTTAGCGGGGGGTCCTACGAGCAGTACTTC.

The chain combines TRBV6-5 with TRBJ1-3; D is unresolved. Looked up from germline, CDR1 is MNHEY and CDR2 is SVGAGI. V was clipped by 5 bases and J by 4 bases, with 9 bases between them. This CDR3 has 13 amino acids. The CDR3 coding sequence is TGTGCCAGCAGTAGACCCGACGGAAACACCATATATTTT. Translation gives CASSRPDGNTIYF.

A single count supports this clone. This chain links TRBV19 with TRBJ2-7; D is possibly TRBD2 (5 bases). The CDR3 consists of 14 residues. Germline CDR1 and CDR2: LNHDA and SQIVND (reference sequence). Trimming cost V 3 bases and J 0 bases, with 9 bases left between them. The CDR3 loop reads CASSIQRNSYEQYF. For the CDR3, the DNA is TGTGCCAGTAGTATCCAGCGGAACTCCTACGAGCAGTACTTC.

The chain links TRBV5-1 to TRBJ1-1; D is uncertain. V lost 3 bases, J lost 4 bases, and 10 bases lay in between. CDR3 length: 13 amino acids. Germline values: CDR1 SGHRS, CDR2 YFSETQ. The CDR3 sequence is CASSSLSGTEAFF. CDR3 nucleotides: TGCGCCAGCAGCTCCCTCTCGGGCACTGAAGCTTTCTTT.

This sequence joins TRBV19 and TRBJ1-5, with D hard to call. CDR3 length equals 14 residues. The V gene lost 3 bases and the J gene lost 4 bases, with 10 bases spanning the gap. Germline CDR1 reads LNHDA; CDR2 reads SQIVND (reference sequence). As DNA, the CDR3 is TGTGCCAGTAGTATCCGAGGGAGGAATCAGCCCCAGCATTTT. Its translation: CASSIRGRNQPQHF.

This clone was counted once. V usage is TRBV23-1 and J usage is TRBJ1-3; D gene unclear. TRBV23-1 carries the ORF label, with uncertain function. V was shortened by 4 bases and J by 4 bases, with 17 bases between the two germline ends. This CDR3 region has 16 residues. CDR3 sequence reads: CASSRTPDYSGNTIYF. CDR3 in DNA: TGCGCCAGCAGTCGGACGCCGGACTACTCGGGAAACACCATATATTTT.

The gene calls are TRBV15 and TRBJ2-3, with 10 bases matching TRBD2. CDR1 LNHNV and CDR2 YYDKDF come from the germline V gene (reference sequence). J gave up 4 bases and V 6 bases, and 4 bases lay outside the gene matches. The CDR3 is 14 residues long. In DNA, the CDR3 is TGTGCCACCAGTTCTAGCGGGGGACCAGATACGCAGTATTTT. Its translation is CATSSSGGPDTQYF. The full variable domain, its missing parts supplied by reference TRBV15 and TRBJ2-3, is DAMVIQNPRYQVTQFGKPVTLSCSQTLNHNVMYWYQQKSSQAPKLLFHYYDKDFNNEADTPDNFQSRRPNTSFCFLDIRSPGLGDTAMYLCATSSSGGPDTQYFGPGTRLTVL.

The V call is TRBV12-3 or TRBV12-4, the J call TRBJ2-7; no clear D. The CDR3 spans 13 residues. V lost 1 base to trimming and J lost 7 bases, with 11 bases between them. CDR3 sequence (DNA): TGTGCCAGCAGTTTAGGCCGCTGGAGTGAGCAGTACTTC. It encodes CASSLGRWSEQYF.

The V gene is TRBV7-6, the J gene TRBJ1-4; D remains unclear. The ends were cut back, 5 bases at V and 5 bases at J, with 9 bases in the middle. The germline gives CDR1 SGHVS, CDR2 FNYEAQ. CDR3 size: 13 residues. DNA for the CDR3: TGTGCCAGCAGCCCAAGCCCGAATGAAAAACTGTTTTTT. Its translation: CASSPSPNEKLFF.

The chain recombines TRBV29-1 with TRBJ1-2; D remains ambiguous. Trimming pared 6 bases from V and 5 bases from J, leaving 13 bases between. This CDR3 comprises 12 residues. Germline CDR1 reads SQVTM; CDR2 reads ANQGSEA. The CDR3 loop is CSVGLAFYGYTF. CDR3 coding DNA: TGCAGCGTGGGGTTGGCCTTTTATGGCTACACCTTC. Full variable domain (outside the CDR3, taken from reference TRBV29-1 and TRBJ1-2): SAVISQKPSRDICQRGTSLTIQCQVDSQVTMMFWYRQQPGQSLTLIATANQGSEATYESGFVIDKFPISRPNLTFSTLTVSNMSPEDSSIYLCSVGLAFYGYTFGSGTRLTVV.

V and J are TRBV10-2 and TRBJ2-3; D is ambiguous. V gave up 6 bases and J gave up 1 base, with 2 bases separating them. This CDR3 spans 11 amino acids. Germline loops: CDR1 WSHSY, CDR2 SAAADI. This CDR3 reads CASRGTDTQYF. In nucleotides, the CDR3 is TGCGCCAGCAGGGGCACAGATACGCAGTATTTT.

The chain recombines TRBV6-2 or TRBV6-3 with TRBJ2-7, with 9 bases matching TRBD2. There are 16 residues in the CDR3. The J segment lost 2 bases and the V segment lost 0 bases, leaving 5 bases of the junction unmatched. The germline V gene has CDR1 MNHEY and CDR2 SVGEGT. CDR3 protein: CASSYSPSGTAYEQYF. The CDR3 region has the DNA TGTGCCAGCAGTTACTCACCTAGCGGGACTGCCTACGAGCAGTACTTC.

The chain uses TRBV2 and TRBJ2-2, with 8 bases that match TRBD1. Germline CDR1 reads SNHLY; CDR2 reads FYNNEI. V lost 2 bases and J lost 4; bases outside the gene matches: 3. The length of the CDR3 is 15 residues. CDR3 residues: CASSERTGLTGELFF. The CDR3 DNA reads TGTGCCAGCAGTGAACGGACAGGGCTCACCGGGGAGCTGTTTTTT.